This T cell receptor beta chain was found in a study of cytotoxic CD8 clonotypes in ibrutinib-treated CLL. Study results and caveats: Clonality was higher at ibrutinib response and returned toward baseline at progression. Starting clonality was above that of age-matched healthy donors and tracked circulating CD8+ T-cell counts.

Per the germline V gene, CDR1 is SGHNT and CDR2 is YYREEE (reference sequence). This CDR3 is built from 17 residues. V lost 4 bases and J 5 bases, leaving 21 bases between the germline ends. In regard to this clone: Its antigen is undetermined.

Researchers set a sequencing depth target of 1 in 200,000 to 1 in 1 million T cells. Using immunoSEQ multiplex PCR, the repertoire was profiled, and TCRdb retains in-frame clones only, with some absent. Among tens of thousands of clones, roughly 83% were seen once, and the ten largest hold about 39%. This sample comprised PBMCs, obtained after 24 months of ibrutinib treatment. The chain joins TRBV5-4 to TRBJ1-4; the D is unclear. The source of this sequence is a human donor with chronic lymphocytic leukemia. The CDR3 DNA follows: TGTGCCAGCAGCCCGGGTGCGATGAGGAGAGGAAATGAAAAACTGTTTTTT. Its protein is CASSPGAMRRGNEKLFF. The full variable domain, with the rest looked up from reference TRBV5-4 and TRBJ1-4, is ETGVTQSPTHLIKTRGQQVTLRCSSQSGHNTVSWYQQALGQGPQFIFQYYREEENGRGNFPPRFSGLQFPNYSSELNVNALELDDSALYLCASSPGAMRRGNEKLFFGSGTQLSVL.